This T cell receptor beta chain was observed in a study of T cell repertoires in cytomegalovirus infection. Across the study: The authors used CMV epitopes that were HLA-C-restricted (recently identified) and HLA-B-restricted (well studied). The public TCR beta signatures pointed to both CMV infection and matching HLA type. Study-level findings and limits: Ex vivo responses were dominated by HLA-C-restricted CMV-specific TCR beta clonotypes. CMV carriers with the relevant HLA were identified by cumulative public TCR beta family frequency.

MiXCR was run by TCRdb on the reads, yielding one entry per CDR3 protein. Of about 830,000 distinct CDR3 sequences in the sample, approximately 32% are singletons; the top ten hold 9.5% to 15%. This CDR3 has 14 residues. CDR1 and CDR2 (germline): LNHDA, SQIVND (reference sequence). Trimming took 3 bases from V and 5 from J, leaving 11 bases between them. This clonotype came up a few times. Its antigen remains unknown. This chain links TRBV19 with TRBJ2-1; D not certain. The TCR comes from a human donor in good health (CMV status not recorded). Some clones in this sample may be carry-over from other donors' samples. The sample was cultured CD8+ T cells from PBMCs, taken from culture after CMV antigen stimulation. Written as DNA, the CDR3 is TGTGCCAGTAGTATTTATGGGGTAGACAATGAGCAGTTCTTC. Translating gives CASSIYGVDNEQFF.